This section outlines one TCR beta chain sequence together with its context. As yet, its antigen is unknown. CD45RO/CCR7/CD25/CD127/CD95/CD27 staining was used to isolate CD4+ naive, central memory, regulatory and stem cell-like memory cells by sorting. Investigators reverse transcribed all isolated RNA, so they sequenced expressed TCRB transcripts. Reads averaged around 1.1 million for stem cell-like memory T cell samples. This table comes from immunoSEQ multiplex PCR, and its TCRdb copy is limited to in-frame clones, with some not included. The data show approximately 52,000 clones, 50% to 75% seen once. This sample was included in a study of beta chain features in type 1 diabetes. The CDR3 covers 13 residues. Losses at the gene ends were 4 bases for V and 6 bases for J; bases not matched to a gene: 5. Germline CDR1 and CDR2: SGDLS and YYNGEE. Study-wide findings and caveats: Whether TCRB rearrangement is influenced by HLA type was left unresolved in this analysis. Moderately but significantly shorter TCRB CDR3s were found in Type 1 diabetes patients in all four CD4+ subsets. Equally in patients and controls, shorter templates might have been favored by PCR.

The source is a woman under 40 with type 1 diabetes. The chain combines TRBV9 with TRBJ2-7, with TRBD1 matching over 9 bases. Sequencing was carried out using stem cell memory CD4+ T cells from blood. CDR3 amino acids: CASSNTGGSEQYF. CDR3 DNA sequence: TGTGCCAGCAGCAATACAGGGGGCTCCGAGCAGTACTTC.